The entry below describes one T cell receptor (beta chain). Its recognized antigen is unknown. Base qualities are missing; no much larger clone stands one base away. Libraries came from PCR. These reads were obtained on a NextSeq 500. The public reads were reanalyzed by TCRdb: fastp trimming at Q25, MiXCR alignment, in-frame beta chains only. Each entry merges the rows of one CDR3 protein and shows their most common DNA and genes. Present in this sample are around 11,000 distinct CDR3 sequences, about 39% of which were seen just once. Approximately 22% of the sample rests with the top ten. V is cut by 4 bases and J by 0 bases, and the space between the germline ends is 8 bases. For CDR1 and CDR2, the germline V gene (reference sequence) lists SGHNT and YYREEE. The CDR3 contains 14 residues, cysteine and phenylalanine counted. Kept here is only the CDR3 DNA, which spans 42 bases and is read in frame from base 1.

The data were obtained in a study of immune characterization of retroperitoneal liposarcoma (dated by TCRdb to the late 2010s). This sequence uses TRBV5-4 and TRBJ2-1, with the D gene uncertain. The clonotype originates from a male donor with retroperitoneal liposarcoma. Source material: tumor tissue. Here the CDR3 is given as CASSAVSSYNEQFF. The DNA sequence is as follows: TGTGCCAGCAGCGCCGTTAGCTCCTACAATGAGCAGTTCTTC. Outside the CDR3, residues come from the reference TRBV5-4 and TRBJ2-1 proteins, so the full variable domain is: ETGVTQSPTHLIKTRGQQVTLRCSSQSGHNTVSWYQQALGQGPQFIFQYYREEENGRGNFPPRFSGLQFPNYSSELNVNALELDDSALYLCASSAVSSYNEQFFGPGTRLTVL.